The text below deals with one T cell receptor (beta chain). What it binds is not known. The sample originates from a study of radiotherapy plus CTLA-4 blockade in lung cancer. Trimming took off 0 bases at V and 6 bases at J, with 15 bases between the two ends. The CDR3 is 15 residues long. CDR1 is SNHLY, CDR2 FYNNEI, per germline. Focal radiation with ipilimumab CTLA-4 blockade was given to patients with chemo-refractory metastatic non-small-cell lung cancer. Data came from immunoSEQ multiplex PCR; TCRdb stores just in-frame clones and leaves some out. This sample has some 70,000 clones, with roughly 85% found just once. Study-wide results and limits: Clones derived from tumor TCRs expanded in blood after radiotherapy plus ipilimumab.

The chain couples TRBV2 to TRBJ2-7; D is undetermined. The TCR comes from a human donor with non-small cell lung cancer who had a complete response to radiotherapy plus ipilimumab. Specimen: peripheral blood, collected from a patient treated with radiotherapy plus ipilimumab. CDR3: CASSEALGTRGEQYV. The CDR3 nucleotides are TGTGCCAGCAGTGAAGCCCTAGGAACACGAGGCGAGCAGTACGTC.